The 15 T cell receptor beta chains below come from one sample, sequenced in a study of control samples from healthy donors and cancer patients. The method was immunoSEQ multiplex PCR; TCRdb's version includes in-frame clones alone and lacks a portion of them. The sample comprises 230,000 or so clones, 85% to 95% of which are singletons, and about 1.6% rests with the top ten. Material: blood. These receptors were taken from a man aged 45-60 years in good health.

Only one count was recorded for this clone. This chain joins TRBV6-5 and TRBJ1-1, with D unresolved. V lost 7 bases and J 3 bases, leaving 9 bases between the germline ends. Germline CDR1 MNHEY, CDR2 SVGAGI. The CDR3 runs to 12 residues. CDR3 nucleotide sequence: TGTGCCAGCAATGGTGAGTACACTGAAGCTTTCTTT. It encodes CASNGEYTEAFF.

The chain recombines TRBV27 with TRBJ1-2, with D maybe TRBD1 (6 bases). The germline gives CDR1 MNHEY, CDR2 SMNVEV (reference sequence). The CDR3 loop spans 16 amino acids. Trimming took 5 bases from V and 3 from J, leaving 19 bases between them. DNA for the CDR3: TGTGCCAGCAGTCCGTGGGCCCTTCAGGGGTACTATGGCTACACCTTC. Residues: CASSPWALQGYYGYTF.

The gene calls are TRBV3-1 (or the pseudogene TRBV3-2) and TRBJ2-7; D gene ambiguous. This CDR3 contains 14 residues. V was clipped by 2 bases and J by 0 bases, with 8 bases between them. The germline V gene encodes CDR1 LGHDT and CDR2 YNNKEL (reference sequence). DNA of the CDR3: TGTGCCAGCAGCCAAACCGCAGCCTCCTACGAGCAGTACGTC. Protein product: CASSQTAASYEQYV.

J is TRBJ2-7 and V is TRBV28; 7 bases agree with TRBD1. The CDR3 consists of 14 residues. In germline, CDR1 is MDHEN, CDR2 SYDVKM. The V segment lost 7 bases and the J segment 5 bases; nucleotides outside the gene matches: 11. This chain's CDR3 is CASTAANQGDEQYF. CDR3 bases: TGTGCCAGCACCGCTGCAAACCAGGGGGACGAGCAGTACTTC.

The chain has TRBV5-1 and TRBJ2-2, with unresolved D. The germline V and J ends were trimmed by 5 bases and 5 bases, with 10 bases remaining between them. The CDR3 has 13 amino acids. The V gene's germline CDR1 is SGHRS and CDR2 YFSETQ. In DNA form, the CDR3 reads TGCGCCAGCAGTCTCGACCCGACCGGGGAGCTGTTTTTT. Its translation: CASSLDPTGELFF.

The CDR3 loop is CIFWGLYGYTF. The CDR3 bases are TGCATCTTTTGGGGCCTCTATGGCTACACCTTC. V and J are TRBV20-1 and TRBJ1-2; a possible D gene is TRBD1 (5 bases). The CDR3 totals 11 residues. Germline V CDR1 and CDR2: DFQATT, SNEGSKA (reference sequence).

A single count supports this clone. The genes are TRBV2 and TRBJ2-7; maybe TRBD2 (6 bases). Trimming shortened V by 4 bases and J by 0 bases, and 10 bases separated the two germline ends. The CDR3 runs 14 residues. Germline V gene lookup returns CDR1 SNHLY and CDR2 FYNNEI. CDR3 amino acids: CASSVGRSSYEQYF. CDR3 DNA: TGTGCCAGCAGTGTGGGGAGGAGCTCCTACGAGCAGTACTTC.

The chain recombines TRBV7-9 with TRBJ1-1, with D tentatively TRBD1 (5 bases). V was pared by 5 bases and J by 0 bases, with 10 bases between. The length of the CDR3 is 14 residues. Germline CDR1 and CDR2: SEHNR and FQNEAQ (reference sequence). The CDR3 nucleotides are TGTGCCAGCAGCCCGACAGCTATGAACACTGAAGCTTTCTTT. This sequence encodes CASSPTAMNTEAFF.

This chain uses TRBV29-1 with TRBJ2-7, with D possibly being TRBD1 (5 bases). Germline CDR1 reads SQVTM; CDR2 reads ANQGSEA. V was pared by 7 bases and J by 5 bases, with 21 bases between. This CDR3 comprises 14 residues. The CDR3 nucleotides read TGCAGCGGTGATGGGCGCGCAGGGTTCGACGAGCAGTACGTC. Its translation: CSGDGRAGFDEQYV.

V and J are TRBV30 and TRBJ1-3; D possibly corresponds to TRBD1 (5 bases). Germline CDR1 is GTSNPN and CDR2 is SVGIG (reference sequence). The CDR3 sequence is 18 residues long. The V and J ends lost 3 bases and 0 bases respectively, with 21 bases between them. The CDR3 DNA follows: TGTGCCTGGAGCGGAGGGACCGCTCCAATCAACTCTGGAAACACCATATATTTT. Amino acids: CAWSGGTAPINSGNTIYF.

This rearrangement joins TRBV2 to TRBJ2-6; D is undetermined. The CDR3 contains 14 residues. Trimming removed 7 bases from V and 4 bases from J, with 11 bases in between. CDR1 and CDR2 from the germline V gene are SNHLY and FYNNEI. CDR3: CASIDGSGANVLTF. As DNA, the CDR3 is TGTGCCAGCATCGACGGATCGGGGGCCAACGTCCTGACTTTC.

The J gene is TRBJ1-2, the V gene TRBV3-1 (or the pseudogene TRBV3-2), with D perhaps matching TRBD1 (6 bases). The CDR3 runs 14 residues. Germline V gives CDR1 LGHDT, CDR2 YNNKEL (reference sequence). The V end lost 3 bases, the J end lost 5 bases, and 13 bases lay between the germline ends. CDR3 DNA: TGTGCCAGCAGCCAGCAGGGGCATGGATATGGCTACACCTTC. It translates to CASSQQGHGYGYTF.

The rearrangement links TRBV5-1 to TRBJ1-1; maybe TRBD1 (5 bases). The germline CDR1 and CDR2 sequences are SGHRS and YFSETQ. V gave up 0 bases and J gave up 4 bases, with 19 bases separating them. The length of the CDR3 is 17 residues. The CDR3 sequence is CASSLADRGLVSTEAFF. In DNA, the CDR3 is TGCGCCAGCAGCTTGGCTGATCGGGGCCTGGTCAGCACTGAAGCTTTCTTT.

The chain combines TRBV18 with TRBJ2-3; TRBD2 matches 10 bases. The J segment lost 3 bases and the V segment lost 3 bases, leaving 3 bases of the junction unmatched. CDR1 KGHSH and CDR2 LQKENI come from the germline V gene. This CDR3 region has 15 residues. CDR3: CASSPSGGNTDTQYF. The CDR3 DNA reads as TGTGCCAGCTCACCTAGCGGGGGGAATACAGATACGCAGTATTTT.

V and J are TRBV5-1 and TRBJ2-3; no clear D gene. V was pared by 0 bases and J by 5 bases, with 4 bases between. Germline V gene data show CDR1 as SGHRS and CDR2 as YFSETQ. This CDR3 is 12 amino acids long. CDR3 amino acids: CASSLDGDTQYF. Here the CDR3 DNA reads TGCGCCAGCAGCTTGGATGGAGATACGCAGTATTTT. Supplemented by reference TRBV5-1 and TRBJ2-3, the full variable domain reads KAGVTQTPRYLIKTRGQQVTLSCSPISGHRSVSWYQQTPGQGLQFLFEYFSETQRNKGNFPGRFSGRQFSNSRSEMNVSTLELGDSALYLCASSLDGDTQYFGPGTRLTVL.